The sequence of this T cell receptor (beta chain) was determined in a study of blood T cell repertoires in COVID-19. The V and J ends lost 6 bases and 4 bases respectively, with 16 bases between them. Germline V gives CDR1 MNHEY, CDR2 SVGAGI. The CDR3 extends over 15 amino acids. Profiled with immunoSEQ multiplex PCR; TCRdb holds only in-frame clones, not every one. The table has about 400,000 clones, 88% seen once; the top ten hold around 1.9%. This clonotype originated in a middle-aged woman with acute COVID-19. This chain joins TRBV6-5 and TRBJ1-5; D gene uncertain. The sequenced sample was PBMCs or T cells enriched from blood (not recorded which). This CDR3 is CASSQRGRANQPQHF. The CDR3, as DNA: TGTGCCAGCAGCCAACGGGGTAGGGCGAATCAGCCCCAGCATTTT.